The 5 T cell receptor beta chains below all came from one sample that was sequenced in a study of T-cell reconstitution after alpha-beta-depleted transplantation in children (dated by TCRdb to 2016 to 2018). Receptors were amplified or captured by PCR. Sequencer: Illumina HiSeq 2500. TCR libraries were prepared with molecular barcoding, using unique molecular identifiers to normalize TCRbeta repertoire quantification. Using fastp trimming at Q25 and MiXCR clonotype assembly, TCRdb reanalyzed the public sequencing data and kept in-frame beta chains. Identical CDR3 protein sequences are pooled into one entry, listed with their most common genes and DNA. This sample gives 600,000 to 700,000 distinct CDR3 sequences in total; about 15% of them show up just once. Of the sample, 0.8% to 1.1% is held by the ten largest clones. The sequenced sample was PBMCs from the stem cell graft donor, obtained from the stem cell graft. These receptor sequences come from a human donor who donated a stem cell graft to a child with acute myeloid leukemia.

This clonotype was detected many times. The CDR3 sequence is CSVGGRNTDTQYF. DNA for the CDR3: TGCAGCGTTGGCGGCCGAAACACAGATACGCAGTATTTT. The chain has TRBV29-1 and TRBJ2-3; no reliable D call. The CDR3 length is 13 residues. Per germline, CDR1 SQVTM and CDR2 ANQGSEA. Trimming left V 4 bases short and J 2 bases short, with 10 bases between.

The table lists this clonotype with many counts. The CDR3 is CSARDSHGGAGDEQFF. The CDR3 coding sequence is TGCAGTGCTAGAGATTCGCACGGGGGGGCGGGAGATGAGCAGTTCTTC. The V gene is TRBV20-1, the J gene TRBJ2-1, with 8 nucleotides matching TRBD2. The CDR3 length is 16 residues. The V gene's germline CDR1 is DFQATT and CDR2 SNEGSKA (reference sequence). The J segment lost 8 bases and the V segment lost 0 bases, leaving 12 bases of the junction unmatched.

The sample holds many counts of this clonotype. The rearrangement links TRBV6-2 or TRBV6-3 to TRBJ1-2; D is unclear. The CDR3 spans 13 residues. Germline loops: CDR1 MNHEY, CDR2 SVGEGT. Trimming pared 2 bases from V and 12 bases from J, leaving 16 bases between. CDR3 in DNA: TGTGCCAGCAGTTACGCAGGACGGATCCTGCACACCTTC. It codes for CASSYAGRILHTF.

The chain combines TRBV30 with TRBJ1-6; no reliable D call. Germline V gene lookup returns CDR1 GTSNPN and CDR2 SVGIG (reference sequence). Trimming cost V 1 base and J 7 bases, with 8 bases left between them. This CDR3 has 13 residues. The CDR3 coding sequence is TGTGCCTGGAGTGCCGACCAGAATTCACCCCTCCACTTT. This gives the protein CAWSADQNSPLHF.

The chain carries TRBV20-1 and TRBJ2-1; D may be TRBD1 (6 bases). V dropped 5 bases and J dropped 0 bases, with 23 bases sitting between them. The CDR3 extends over 18 amino acids. The germline V gene encodes CDR1 DFQATT and CDR2 SNEGSKA (reference sequence). The CDR3 DNA sequence: TGCAGTGCTCCTCCGACTCTCACAAGGGGGAGCTCCTACAATGAGCAGTTCTTC. Protein: CSAPPTLTRGSSYNEQFF.